This TCR beta chain was captured in a study of radiotherapy plus CTLA-4 blockade in lung cancer. CTLA-4 blockade using ipilimumab, together with focal radiation, was received by patients with chemo-refractory metastatic non-small-cell lung cancer. V shed 6 bases, J shed 5 bases, and the junction held 8 bases outside the gene matches. The germline CDR1 and CDR2 sequences are MNHEY and SVGAGI. There are 14 residues in the CDR3. Profiling relied on immunoSEQ multiplex PCR, and the TCRdb table lists in-frame clones only, not all of them. The profile shows 20,000 or so clones, roughly 83% of them singletons. The table lists this clone with a few counts.

The V and J genes are TRBV6-5 and TRBJ1-2, with 8 bases identical to TRBD1. Sequenced material: peripheral blood, taken from a patient treated with radiotherapy plus ipilimumab. The clonotype originates from a human donor with non-small cell lung cancer whose response to radiotherapy plus ipilimumab could not be evaluated. The chain's CDR3 is CASRTAGGTYGYTF. As DNA, the CDR3 is TGTGCCAGCAGGACAGCAGGGGGCACTTATGGCTACACCTTC.